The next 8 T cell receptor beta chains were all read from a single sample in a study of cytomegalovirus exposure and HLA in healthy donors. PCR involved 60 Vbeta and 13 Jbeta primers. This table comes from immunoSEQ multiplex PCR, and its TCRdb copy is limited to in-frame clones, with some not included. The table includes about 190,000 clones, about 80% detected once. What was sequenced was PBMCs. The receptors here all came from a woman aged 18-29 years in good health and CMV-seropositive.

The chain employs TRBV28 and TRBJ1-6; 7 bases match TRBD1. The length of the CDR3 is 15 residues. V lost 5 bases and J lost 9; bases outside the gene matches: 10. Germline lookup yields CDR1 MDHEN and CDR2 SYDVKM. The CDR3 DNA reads TGTGCCAGCAGTCTTATTGGACAGGCGGCTTCACCCCTCCACTTT. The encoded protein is CASSLIGQAASPLHF.

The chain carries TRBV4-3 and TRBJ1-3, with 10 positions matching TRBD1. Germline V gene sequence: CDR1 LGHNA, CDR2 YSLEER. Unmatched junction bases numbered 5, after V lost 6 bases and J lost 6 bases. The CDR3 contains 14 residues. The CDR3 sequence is CASSPGQGLNTIYF. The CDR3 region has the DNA TGCGCCAGCAGTCCGGGACAGGGGTTAAACACCATATATTTT.

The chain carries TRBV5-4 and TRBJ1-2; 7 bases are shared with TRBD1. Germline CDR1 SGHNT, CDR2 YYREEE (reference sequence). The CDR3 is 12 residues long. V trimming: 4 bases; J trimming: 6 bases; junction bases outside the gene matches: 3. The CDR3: CASSAGGNGYTF. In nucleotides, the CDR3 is TGTGCCAGCAGCGCAGGGGGGAATGGCTACACCTTC. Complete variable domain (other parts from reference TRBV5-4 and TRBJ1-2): ETGVTQSPTHLIKTRGQQVTLRCSSQSGHNTVSWYQQALGQGPQFIFQYYREEENGRGNFPPRFSGLQFPNYSSELNVNALELDDSALYLCASSAGGNGYTFGSGTRLTVV.

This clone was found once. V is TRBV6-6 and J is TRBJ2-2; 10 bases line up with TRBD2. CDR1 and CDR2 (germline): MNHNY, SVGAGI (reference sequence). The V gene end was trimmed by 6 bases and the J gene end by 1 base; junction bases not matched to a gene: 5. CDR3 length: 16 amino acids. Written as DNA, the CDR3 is TGTGCCAGCAGCTGGGGGACTAGCGAGAACACCGGGGAGCTGTTTTTT. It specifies CASSWGTSENTGELFF.

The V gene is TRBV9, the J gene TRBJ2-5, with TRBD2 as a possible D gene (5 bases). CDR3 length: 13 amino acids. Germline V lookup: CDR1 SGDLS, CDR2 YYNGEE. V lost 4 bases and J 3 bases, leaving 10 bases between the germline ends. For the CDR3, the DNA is TGTGCCAGCAGCCCTCGAGGGAAAGAGACCCAGTACTTC. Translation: CASSPRGKETQYF.

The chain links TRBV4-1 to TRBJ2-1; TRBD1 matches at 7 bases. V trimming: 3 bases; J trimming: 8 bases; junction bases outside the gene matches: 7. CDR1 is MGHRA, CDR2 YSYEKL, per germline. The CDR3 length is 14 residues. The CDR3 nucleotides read TGCGCCAGCAGCCAGCAGACAGGGCGGGATGAGCAGTTCTTC. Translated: CASSQQTGRDEQFF.

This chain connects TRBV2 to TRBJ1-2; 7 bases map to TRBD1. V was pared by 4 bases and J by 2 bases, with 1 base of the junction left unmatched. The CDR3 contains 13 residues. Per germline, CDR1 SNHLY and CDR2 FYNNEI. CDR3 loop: CASSVQGNYGYTF. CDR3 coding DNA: TGTGCCAGCAGTGTACAGGGGAACTATGGCTACACCTTC.

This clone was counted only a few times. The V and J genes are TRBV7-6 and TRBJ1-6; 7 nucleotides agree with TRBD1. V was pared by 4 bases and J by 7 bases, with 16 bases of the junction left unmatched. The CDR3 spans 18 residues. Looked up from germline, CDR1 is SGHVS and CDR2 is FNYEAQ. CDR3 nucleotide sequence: TGTGCCAGCAGCTCTAGCCCCTACCGGGACAGAAACAATTCACCCCTCCACTTT. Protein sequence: CASSSSPYRDRNNSPLHF.